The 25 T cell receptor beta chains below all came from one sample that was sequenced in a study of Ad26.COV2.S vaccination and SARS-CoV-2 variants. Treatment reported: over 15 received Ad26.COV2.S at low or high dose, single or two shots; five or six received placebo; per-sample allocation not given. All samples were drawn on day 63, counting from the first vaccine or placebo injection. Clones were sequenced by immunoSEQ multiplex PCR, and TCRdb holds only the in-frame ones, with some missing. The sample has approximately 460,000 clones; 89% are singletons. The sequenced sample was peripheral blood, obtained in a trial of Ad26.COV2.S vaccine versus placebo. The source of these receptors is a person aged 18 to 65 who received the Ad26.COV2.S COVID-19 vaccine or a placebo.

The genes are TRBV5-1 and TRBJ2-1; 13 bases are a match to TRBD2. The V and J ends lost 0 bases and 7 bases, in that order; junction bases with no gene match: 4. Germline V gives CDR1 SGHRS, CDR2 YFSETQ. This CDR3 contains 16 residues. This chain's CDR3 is CASSLAPLAGGNEQFF. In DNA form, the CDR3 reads TGCGCCAGCAGCTTGGCCCCACTAGCGGGGGGGAATGAGCAGTTCTTC. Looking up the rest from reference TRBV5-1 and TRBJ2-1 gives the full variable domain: KAGVTQTPRYLIKTRGQQVTLSCSPISGHRSVSWYQQTPGQGLQFLFEYFSETQRNKGNFPGRFSGRQFSNSRSEMNVSTLELGDSALYLCASSLAPLAGGNEQFFGPGTRLTVL.

The CDR3 DNA reads as TGTGCCAGCAGTTTGCACACAGGGAACTATGGCTACACCTTC. Amino acids: CASSLHTGNYGYTF. The chain has TRBV28 and TRBJ1-2; TRBD1 is a possible D gene (6 bases). This CDR3 is built from 14 residues. Germline lookup yields CDR1 MDHEN and CDR2 SYDVKM. The ends were cut back, 3 bases at V and 2 bases at J, with 10 bases in the middle.

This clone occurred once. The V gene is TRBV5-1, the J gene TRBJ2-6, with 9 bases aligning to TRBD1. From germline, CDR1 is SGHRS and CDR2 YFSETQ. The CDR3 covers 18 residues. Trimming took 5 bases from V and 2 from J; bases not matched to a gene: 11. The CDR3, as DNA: TGCGCCAGCAGGGATCCGGACAGGGGTTTAACTGGGGCCAACGTCCTGACTTTC. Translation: CASRDPDRGLTGANVLTF.

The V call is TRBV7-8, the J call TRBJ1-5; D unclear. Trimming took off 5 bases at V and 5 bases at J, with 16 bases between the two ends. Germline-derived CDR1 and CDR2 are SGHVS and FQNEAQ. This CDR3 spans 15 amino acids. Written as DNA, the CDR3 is TGTGCCAGCAGCCCCACTTTCCTAGAGGATCAGCCCCAGCATTTT. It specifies CASSPTFLEDQPQHF.

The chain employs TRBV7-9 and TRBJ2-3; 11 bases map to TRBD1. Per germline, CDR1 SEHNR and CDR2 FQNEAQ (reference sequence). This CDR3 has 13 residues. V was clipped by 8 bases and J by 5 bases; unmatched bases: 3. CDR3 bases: TGTGCCAGCCGGACAGGGGGCCAAGATACGCAGTATTTT. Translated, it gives CASRTGGQDTQYF.

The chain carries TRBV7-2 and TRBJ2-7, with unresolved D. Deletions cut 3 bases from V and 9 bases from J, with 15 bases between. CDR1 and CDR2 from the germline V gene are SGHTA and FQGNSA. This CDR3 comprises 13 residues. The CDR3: CASSLQPNGGQYF. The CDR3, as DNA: TGTGCCAGCAGCTTGCAACCAAACGGCGGGCAGTACTTC.

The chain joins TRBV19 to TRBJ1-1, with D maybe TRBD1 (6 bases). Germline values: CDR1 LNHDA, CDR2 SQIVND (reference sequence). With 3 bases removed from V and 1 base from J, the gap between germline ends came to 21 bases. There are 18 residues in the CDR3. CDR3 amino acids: CASSIFRDGTPGNTEAFF. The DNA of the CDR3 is TGTGCCAGTAGTATTTTTCGGGACGGGACACCCGGGAACACTGAAGCTTTCTTT.

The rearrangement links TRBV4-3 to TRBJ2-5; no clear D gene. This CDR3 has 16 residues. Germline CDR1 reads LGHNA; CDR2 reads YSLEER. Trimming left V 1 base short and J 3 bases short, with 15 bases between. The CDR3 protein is CASSQGWRNGEETQYF. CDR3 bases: TGCGCCAGCAGCCAAGGGTGGCGGAACGGCGAAGAGACCCAGTACTTC.

CDR3: CASSISYEQYF. CDR3 coding DNA: TGTGCCAGCAGTATCTCCTACGAGCAGTACTTC. The V gene is TRBV27, the J gene TRBJ2-7; D unclear. The V end lost 5 bases, the J end lost 0 bases, and 2 bases lay between the germline ends. The CDR3 has 11 amino acids. Germline CDR1 is MNHEY and CDR2 is SMNVEV (reference sequence).

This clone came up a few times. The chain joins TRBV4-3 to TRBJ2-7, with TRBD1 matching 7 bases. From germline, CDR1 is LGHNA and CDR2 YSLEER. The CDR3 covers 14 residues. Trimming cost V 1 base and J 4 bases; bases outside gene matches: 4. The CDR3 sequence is CASSQAVRGYEQYF. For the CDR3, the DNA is TGCGCCAGCAGCCAAGCGGTCAGGGGGTACGAGCAGTACTTC.

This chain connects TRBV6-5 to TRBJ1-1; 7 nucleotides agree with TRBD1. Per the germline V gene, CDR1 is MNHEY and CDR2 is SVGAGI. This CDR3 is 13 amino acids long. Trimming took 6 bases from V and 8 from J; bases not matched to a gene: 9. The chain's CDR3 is CASRPTGEGEAFF. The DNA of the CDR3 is TGTGCCAGCAGACCAACAGGGGAAGGGGAAGCTTTCTTT.

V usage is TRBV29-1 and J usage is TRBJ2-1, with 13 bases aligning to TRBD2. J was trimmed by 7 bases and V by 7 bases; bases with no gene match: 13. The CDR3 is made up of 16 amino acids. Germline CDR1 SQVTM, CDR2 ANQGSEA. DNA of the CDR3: TGCAGCGCCCCCGGGACTAGCGGGACAGGTGCGAATGAGCAGTTCTTC. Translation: CSAPGTSGTGANEQFF.

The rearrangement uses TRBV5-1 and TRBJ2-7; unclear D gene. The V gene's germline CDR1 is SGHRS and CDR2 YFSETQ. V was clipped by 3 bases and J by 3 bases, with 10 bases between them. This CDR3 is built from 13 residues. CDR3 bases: TGCGCCAGCAGCTCACTGGGTGACTACGAGCAGTACTTC. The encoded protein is CASSSLGDYEQYF. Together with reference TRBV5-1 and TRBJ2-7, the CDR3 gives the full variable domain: KAGVTQTPRYLIKTRGQQVTLSCSPISGHRSVSWYQQTPGQGLQFLFEYFSETQRNKGNFPGRFSGRQFSNSRSEMNVSTLELGDSALYLCASSSLGDYEQYFGPGTRLTVT.

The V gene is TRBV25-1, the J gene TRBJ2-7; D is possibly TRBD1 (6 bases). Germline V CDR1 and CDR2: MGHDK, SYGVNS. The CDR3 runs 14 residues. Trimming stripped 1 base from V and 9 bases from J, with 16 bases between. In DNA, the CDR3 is TGTGCCAGCAGTGAATTCGGCAGGGGCCACGGGCAGTACTTC. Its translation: CASSEFGRGHGQYF.

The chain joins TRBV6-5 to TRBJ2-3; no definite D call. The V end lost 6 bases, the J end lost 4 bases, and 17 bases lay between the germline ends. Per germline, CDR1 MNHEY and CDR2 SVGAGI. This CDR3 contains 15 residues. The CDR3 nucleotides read TGTGCCAGCAGACCCTCCACTTTTTCGGCAGATACGCAGTATTTT. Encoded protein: CASRPSTFSADTQYF.

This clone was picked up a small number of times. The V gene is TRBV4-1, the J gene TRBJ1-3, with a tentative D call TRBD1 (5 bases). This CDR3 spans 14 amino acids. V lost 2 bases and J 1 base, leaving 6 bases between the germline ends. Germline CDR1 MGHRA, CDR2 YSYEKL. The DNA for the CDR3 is TGCGCCAGCAGCCAACAGGGTTCTGGAAACACCATATATTTT. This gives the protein CASSQQGSGNTIYF.

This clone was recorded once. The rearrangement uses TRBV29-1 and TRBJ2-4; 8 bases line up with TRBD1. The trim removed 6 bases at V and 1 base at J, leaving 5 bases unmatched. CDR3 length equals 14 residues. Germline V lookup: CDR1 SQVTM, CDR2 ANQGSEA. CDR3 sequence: CSVEGDRAKNIQYF. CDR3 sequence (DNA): TGCAGCGTCGAGGGGGACAGGGCCAAAAACATTCAGTACTTC.

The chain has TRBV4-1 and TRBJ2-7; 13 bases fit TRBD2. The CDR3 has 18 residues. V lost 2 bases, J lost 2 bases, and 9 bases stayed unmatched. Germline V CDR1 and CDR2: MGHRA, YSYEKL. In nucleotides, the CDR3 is TGCGCCAGCAGCCAACCGGGGACTAGCGGGAACGCTACCTACGAGCAGTACTTC. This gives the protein CASSQPGTSGNATYEQYF.

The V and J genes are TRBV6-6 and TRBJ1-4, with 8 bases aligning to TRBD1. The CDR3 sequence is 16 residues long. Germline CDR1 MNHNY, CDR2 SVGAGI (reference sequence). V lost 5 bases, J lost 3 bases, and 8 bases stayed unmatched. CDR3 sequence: CASSKKQGEANEKLFF. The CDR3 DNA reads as TGTGCCAGCAGTAAGAAACAGGGGGAGGCTAATGAAAAACTGTTTTTT.

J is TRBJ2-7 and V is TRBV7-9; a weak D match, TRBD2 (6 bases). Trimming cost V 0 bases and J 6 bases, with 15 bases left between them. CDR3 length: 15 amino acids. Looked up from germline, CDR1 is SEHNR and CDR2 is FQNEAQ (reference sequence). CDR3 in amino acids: CASSLAWAGSSEQYF. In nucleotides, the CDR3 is TGTGCCAGCAGCTTAGCTTGGGCGGGGTCTAGCGAGCAGTACTTC.

The CDR3 nucleotides read TGTGCCAGCAGCGCTAGTGCAGGGCATGCAACTAATGAAAAACTGTTTTTT. Translating gives CASSASAGHATNEKLFF. V gene TRBV5-4 combines with J gene TRBJ1-4; the D gene is possibly TRBD1 (5 bases). The germline V gene has CDR1 SGHNT and CDR2 YYREEE (reference sequence). Trimming shortened V by 4 bases and J by 0 bases, and 16 bases separated the two germline ends. The CDR3 runs to 17 residues.

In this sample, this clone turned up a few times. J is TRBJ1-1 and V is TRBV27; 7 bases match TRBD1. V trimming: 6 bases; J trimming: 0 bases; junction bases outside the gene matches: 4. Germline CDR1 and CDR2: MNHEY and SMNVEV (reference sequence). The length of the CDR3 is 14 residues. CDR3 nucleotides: TGTGCCAGCAGGGGACAGAATATGAACACTGAAGCTTTCTTT. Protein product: CASRGQNMNTEAFF.

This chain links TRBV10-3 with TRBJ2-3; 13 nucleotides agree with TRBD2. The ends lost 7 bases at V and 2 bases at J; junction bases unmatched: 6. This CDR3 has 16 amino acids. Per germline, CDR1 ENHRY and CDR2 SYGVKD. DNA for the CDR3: TGTGCCATCACCCAACTAGCGGGGGGGAACACAGATACGCAGTATTTT. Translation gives CAITQLAGGNTDTQYF.

CDR3 in DNA: TGTGCCAGTACCCCAGGGCGGCGGGCTAAGGGTCCGTTCTTC. Amino acid sequence: CASTPGRRAKGPFF. The J gene is TRBJ2-1, the V gene TRBV19; the D gene could be TRBD1 or TRBD2 (5 bases each). Germline CDR1 reads LNHDA; CDR2 reads SQIVND (reference sequence). There are 14 residues in the CDR3. The V gene lost 7 bases and the J gene lost 15 bases, with 25 bases spanning the gap.

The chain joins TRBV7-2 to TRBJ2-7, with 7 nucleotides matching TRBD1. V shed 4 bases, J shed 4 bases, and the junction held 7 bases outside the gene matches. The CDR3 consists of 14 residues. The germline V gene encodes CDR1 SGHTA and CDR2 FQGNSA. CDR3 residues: CASSWTTGKYEQYF. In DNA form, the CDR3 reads TGTGCCAGCAGCTGGACGACAGGGAAATACGAGCAGTACTTC.